The 29 T cell receptor beta chains below come from one sample, sequenced in a study of cytomegalovirus exposure and HLA in healthy donors. PCR primers comprised 60 Vbeta and 13 Jbeta primers. Profiling relied on immunoSEQ multiplex PCR, and the TCRdb table lists in-frame clones only, not all of them. The sample includes over 120,000 clones, 75% to 90% of them seen just once. Sequencing used PBMCs. All receptors derive from a woman aged 25-40 years in good health and CMV-seronegative.

Regarding this clone: The same CDR3 can be traced to other DNA sequences in this sample. The chain combines TRBV2 with TRBJ1-1, with D hard to call. Germline CDR1 reads SNHLY; CDR2 reads FYNNEI. This CDR3 is 13 amino acids long. Trimming took off 5 bases at V and 0 bases at J, with 7 bases between the two ends. The CDR3 spells CASSPLMNTEAFF. DNA for the CDR3: TGTGCCAGCAGTCCCCTAATGAACACTGAAGCTTTCTTT.

This clone appeared a single time. The rearrangement uses TRBV11-2 and TRBJ1-2; no definite D call. Germline CDR1 is SGHAT and CDR2 is FQNNGV. Trimming took off 2 bases at V and 4 bases at J, with 8 bases between the two ends. The CDR3 has 13 amino acids. CDR3 coding DNA: TGTGCCAGCAGCTTAAACGGACTCTATGGCTACACCTTC. This sequence encodes CASSLNGLYGYTF.

The chain joins TRBV4-3 to TRBJ2-5; 7 bases are shared with TRBD2. Germline trimming cut 1 base from V and 4 bases from J; bases unmatched to any gene: 6. CDR3 length: 15 amino acids. The germline V gene encodes CDR1 LGHNA and CDR2 YSLEER. The chain's CDR3 is CASSQGAGDGETQYF. The CDR3 coding sequence is TGCGCCAGCAGCCAAGGGGCGGGGGATGGAGAGACCCAGTACTTC.

V and J are TRBV27 and TRBJ1-5; no clear D gene. Germline V gives CDR1 MNHEY, CDR2 SMNVEV (reference sequence). The germline V and J ends were trimmed by 6 bases and 1 base, with 10 bases remaining between them. This CDR3 contains 14 residues. This chain's CDR3 is CASSLIGSNQPQHF. CDR3 coding DNA: TGTGCCAGCAGCCTAATCGGGAGCAATCAGCCCCAGCATTTT.

This rearrangement joins TRBV7-3 to TRBJ2-4; TRBD2 is a possible D gene (6 bases). Germline CDR1 SGHTA, CDR2 FQGTGA. The CDR3 spans 15 residues. V was cut by 5 bases and J by 5 bases, with 16 bases left in between. CDR3 region: CASSHIGTRENIQYF. The CDR3 DNA reads as TGTGCCAGCAGCCACATCGGGACTCGCGAAAACATTCAGTACTTC.

This clone was seen more than once but under ten times. The chain uses TRBV6-1 and TRBJ2-7; 13 positions match TRBD2. The CDR3 consists of 15 residues. V shed 4 bases, J shed 6 bases, and the junction held 6 bases outside the gene matches. In germline, CDR1 is MNHNS, CDR2 SASEGT. The CDR3 sequence: CASSVGTSGTREQYF. The DNA of the CDR3 is TGTGCCAGCAGTGTAGGGACTAGCGGGACTCGCGAGCAGTACTTC.

The chain's CDR3 is CASSHEGSQPQHF. The CDR3 bases are TGTGCCAGCAGCCACGAGGGAAGTCAGCCCCAGCATTTT. This chain links TRBV27 with TRBJ1-5; D call uncertain. The CDR3 length is 13 residues. Germline lookup yields CDR1 MNHEY and CDR2 SMNVEV (reference sequence). V shed 6 bases and J shed 6 bases, with 12 bases lying between them.

The chain joins TRBV28 to TRBJ2-5, with D possibly being TRBD2 (7 bases). The CDR3 has 17 amino acids. Germline CDR1 reads MDHEN; CDR2 reads SYDVKM. The CDR3, as DNA: TGTGGAACCGTTTACAGTTTGGGAGCGGGACATGAAGAGACCCAGTACTTC. Its protein product is CGTVYSLGAGHEETQYF.

As to this clone: One junction end disagrees with the germline gene, perhaps due to a read error. This rearrangement joins TRBV5-6 to TRBJ2-5, with 12 nucleotides matching TRBD2. The CDR3 contains 17 residues. Germline V gene sequence: CDR1 SGHDT, CDR2 YYEEEE. This chain's CDR3 is CASSKITSGGTQVTQYF. DNA for the CDR3: TGTGCCAGCAGCAAAATTACTAGCGGGGGGACGCAAGTGACCCAGTACTTC.

The chain joins TRBV7-2 to TRBJ2-7; TRBD2 matches 7 bases. After removal of 5 bases from V and 4 bases from J, the junction contained 11 bases not matched to a gene. The CDR3 extends over 15 amino acids. Per germline, CDR1 SGHTA and CDR2 FQGNSA. This CDR3 reads CASSPPGLRNYEQYF. The CDR3 DNA follows: TGTGCCAGCAGCCCCCCGGGACTACGTAATTACGAGCAGTACTTC.

The gene calls are TRBV11-2 and TRBJ2-7; TRBD2 matches 7 bases. Germline V gene data show CDR1 as SGHAT and CDR2 as FQNNGV. CDR3 size: 15 residues. The J segment lost 6 bases and the V segment lost 3 bases, leaving 11 bases of the junction unmatched. CDR3 in amino acids: CASSLSGGRASEQYF. CDR3 coding DNA: TGTGCCAGCAGCTTGAGCGGTGGGAGGGCCTCCGAGCAGTACTTC.

The rearrangement joins TRBV19 to TRBJ1-1; the D is unclear. Germline CDR1 reads LNHDA; CDR2 reads SQIVND (reference sequence). The V end lost 4 bases, the J end lost 1 base, and 7 bases lay between the germline ends. The CDR3 covers 13 residues. The CDR3 sequence is CASSKRQNTEAFF. The CDR3 bases are TGTGCCAGTAGTAAAAGACAGAACACTGAAGCTTTCTTT.

This sequence joins TRBV27 and TRBJ2-5, with 8 nucleotides matching TRBD1. The ends lost 6 bases at V and 5 bases at J; junction bases unmatched: 5. The CDR3 extends over 13 amino acids. CDR1 is MNHEY, CDR2 SMNVEV, per germline (reference sequence). The CDR3 is CASSRQGLETQYF. CDR3 nucleotides: TGTGCCAGCAGCCGACAGGGGCTGGAGACCCAGTACTTC.

CDR3 nucleotide sequence: TGCGCCAGCAGTGAGGTTAGGAACACCGGGGAGCTGTTTTTT. Its protein product is CASSEVRNTGELFF. The chain recombines TRBV10-1 with TRBJ2-2; unclear D gene. V gave up 2 bases and J gave up 1 base, with 5 bases separating them. This CDR3 has 14 amino acids. Per the germline V gene, CDR1 is WNHNN and CDR2 is SYGVQD (reference sequence).

This chain connects TRBV5-4 to TRBJ1-6; TRBD1 matches at 9 bases. CDR3 length: 14 amino acids. Per the germline V gene, CDR1 is SGHNT and CDR2 is YYREEE (reference sequence). V was pared by 1 base and J by 10 bases, with 3 bases of the junction left unmatched. CDR3 coding DNA: TGTGCCAGCAGCTTGAGTACAGGGGGCTCACCCCTCCACTTT. Amino acid sequence: CASSLSTGGSPLHF. Full variable domain (remainder filled in from reference TRBV5-4 and TRBJ1-6): ETGVTQSPTHLIKTRGQQVTLRCSSQSGHNTVSWYQQALGQGPQFIFQYYREEENGRGNFPPRFSGLQFPNYSSELNVNALELDDSALYLCASSLSTGGSPLHFGNGTRLTVT.

The rearrangement joins TRBV7-2 to TRBJ2-7; 8 nucleotides align to TRBD2. The CDR3 length is 17 residues. Per the germline V gene, CDR1 is SGHTA and CDR2 is FQGNSA. J lost 1 base, V lost 1 base, and 9 bases had no gene match. CDR3 DNA sequence: TGTGCCAGCAGCTTAGGATCGGCGGGAGGATTATCCTACGAGCAGTACTTC. Amino acid sequence: CASSLGSAGGLSYEQYF.

This clone was seen a few times. The CDR3 is CASSYGDRGDEQFF. CDR3 nucleotide sequence: TGTGCCAGCAGTTACGGGGACAGGGGCGATGAGCAGTTCTTC. This rearrangement joins TRBV6-6 to TRBJ2-1, with TRBD1 matching 10 bases. V shed 2 bases and J 8 bases; nucleotides not matched to a gene: 3. CDR3 length: 14 residues. The germline V gene has CDR1 MNHNY and CDR2 SVGAGI (reference sequence).

The rearrangement links TRBV7-2 to TRBJ2-7, with D possibly TRBD2 on 5 matching bases. CDR1 is SGHTA and CDR2 is FQGNSA in the germline V gene. V lost 1 base and J 6 bases, leaving 13 bases between the germline ends. The CDR3 covers 14 residues. The CDR3 here is CASSLVGLAAEQYF. CDR3 nucleotide sequence: TGTGCCAGCAGCTTAGTCGGGCTAGCAGCCGAGCAGTACTTC.

A few counts support this clone. V gene TRBV5-1 combines with J gene TRBJ1-1; D is unresolved. The CDR3 loop spans 15 amino acids. Trimming removed 7 bases from V and 1 base from J, with 17 bases in between. Germline CDR1 SGHRS, CDR2 YFSETQ. The CDR3 DNA follows: TGCGCCAGCGCTCCCCCCGGGGATGGGAACACTGAAGCTTTCTTT. Its translation is CASAPPGDGNTEAFF.

The CDR3 coding sequence is TGTGCCAGCGAAACGGGACAGGGGAACAATGAGCAGTTCTTC. It codes for CASETGQGNNEQFF. V usage is TRBV6-1 and J usage is TRBJ2-1, with 10 bases that match TRBD1. This CDR3 has 14 residues. With V trimmed by 8 bases and J by 5 bases, 6 bases remained unmatched. CDR1 is MNHNS and CDR2 is SASEGT in the germline V gene.

In its sample, this clone was seen once. V is TRBV30 and J is TRBJ1-5, with TRBD1 identical over 7 bases. Per germline, CDR1 GTSNPN and CDR2 SVGIG (reference sequence). The CDR3 consists of 15 residues. Trimming removed 4 bases from V and 6 bases from J; junction bases left unmatched: 12. CDR3 sequence (DNA): TGTGCCTGGACCCTAGGGGACAGTGGAAGTCAGCCCCAGCATTTT. It translates to CAWTLGDSGSQPQHF.

This rearrangement joins TRBV4-1 to TRBJ1-5, with no clear D. The V gene's germline CDR1 is MGHRA and CDR2 YSYEKL. The CDR3 sequence is 17 residues long. V was trimmed by 0 bases and J by 0 bases, leaving 12 bases between them. The CDR3 DNA reads TGCGCCAGCAGCCAAGAGTTTCCGGGAAATAGCAATCAGCCCCAGCATTTT. Its protein product is CASSQEFPGNSNQPQHF.

This clone came up a few times. The chain is built from TRBV4-3 and TRBJ1-1; D may be TRBD1 (6 bases). V shed 3 bases and J shed 5 bases, with 16 bases lying between them. CDR1 is LGHNA and CDR2 is YSLEER in the germline V gene. The CDR3 covers 15 residues. DNA of the CDR3: TGCGCCAGCAGCCATAATACAGGGCGGGGGACTGAAGCTTTCTTT. This translates into CASSHNTGRGTEAFF.

The chain couples TRBV5-1 to TRBJ2-1, with 8 bases that match TRBD1. Losses at the gene ends were 3 bases for V and 1 base for J; bases not matched to a gene: 3. The CDR3 contains 15 residues. Per germline, CDR1 SGHRS and CDR2 YFSETQ. The CDR3 loop is CASSSDRGSYNEQFF. CDR3 DNA sequence: TGCGCCAGCAGCTCCGACAGGGGATCCTACAATGAGCAGTTCTTC.

This clone was counted once. This rearrangement joins TRBV10-3 to TRBJ1-1; D possibly corresponds to TRBD1 (5 bases). The CDR3 covers 14 residues. Looked up from germline, CDR1 is ENHRY and CDR2 is SYGVKD. Trimming cost V 11 bases and J 0 bases, with 16 bases left between them. The CDR3 DNA is TGTGCCTCCGGACAAAACACCATGAACACTGAAGCTTTCTTT. Its translation: CASGQNTMNTEAFF.

This chain links TRBV25-1 with TRBJ1-6, with a tentative D call TRBD1 (6 bases). The V gene's germline CDR1 is MGHDK and CDR2 SYGVNS. The CDR3 has 15 amino acids. Trimming took 6 bases from V and 7 from J, leaving 16 bases between them. CDR3 sequence: CASRVGGERNSPLHF. In nucleotides, the CDR3 is TGTGCCAGCAGAGTAGGGGGGGAAAGGAATTCACCCCTCCACTTT.

V and J are TRBV4-3 and TRBJ1-2; maybe TRBD1 (5 bases). The CDR3 is made up of 14 amino acids. V lost 1 base and J 1 base, leaving 7 bases between the germline ends. Germline V gene data show CDR1 as LGHNA and CDR2 as YSLEER. The CDR3 DNA reads TGCGCCAGCAGCCAAGGGACAAATAACTATGGCTACACCTTC. Translated: CASSQGTNNYGYTF.

The V gene is TRBV7-2, the J gene TRBJ2-1; D uncertain. V was shortened by 5 bases and J by 9 bases, with 11 bases between the two germline ends. Germline assignment: CDR1 SGHTA and CDR2 FQGNSA. The CDR3 is made up of 12 amino acids. The CDR3 nucleotides are TGTGCCAGCAGCCCCTCCGGTGGTGAGCAGTTCTTC. Its translation: CASSPSGGEQFF.

Here the CDR3 DNA reads TGTGCCATCAGTGACACGGGGGACTATGGCTACACCTTC. It codes for CAISDTGDYGYTF. The chain links TRBV10-3 to TRBJ1-2; D perhaps matches TRBD1 (5 bases). Germline CDR1 and CDR2: ENHRY and SYGVKD. V was trimmed by 3 bases and J by 3 bases, leaving 8 bases between them. The CDR3 has 13 amino acids.